Listed here is a single T cell receptor beta chain. Its antigen is not identified. Relative to the germline gene, one junction end is altered; a read error may explain this. The data originate from a study of a mutant IDH1 vaccine in newly diagnosed glioma. Study-level information: Sex distribution of treated patients was roughly 62% male and around 38% female; mean age was around 42 years. Earlier therapy was either radiotherapy, temozolomide, or both, and most got both. Study-level points and caveats: Pseudoprogression seemed unrelated to changes in top peripheral T cell clonotypes.

As for time point: baseline, week 1 (first vaccination visit). Noted treatment: pre-vaccination baseline after standard-of-care therapy. The astrocytomas were IDH1-mutant, ATRX-negative, and WHO grade 3 or 4. The V gene's germline CDR1 is SGHRS and CDR2 YFSETQ. The CDR3 is 14 residues long. Some clones are missing from TCRdb's copy, which holds only in-frame ones; the method was immunoSEQ multiplex PCR. The sample has more than 80,000 clones, under 90% seen once. The sequence was collected from a woman in her fifties or sixties with glioma. This chain links TRBV5-1 with TRBJ2-7; D not certain. The specimen was PBMCs, collected from a glioma patient treated with radiotherapy, temozolomide or both. DNA of the CDR3: TGCGCCAGCAGGTTGGTAGGCGCTACCTACGAGCAGTACTTC. Amino acids: CASRLVGATYEQYF.